What follows describes a single T cell receptor (beta chain). The antigen remains unidentified. One entry per CDR3 protein, called by TCRdb with MiXCR from the 5' RACE reads. The sample has roughly 310,000 distinct CDR3 sequences, about 16% seen once. This CDR3 spans 15 amino acids. V shed 0 bases, J shed 4 bases, and the junction held 2 bases outside the gene matches. The germline gives CDR1 MNHEY, CDR2 SVGAGI. This entry is derived from a study of T-cell memory formation after mild COVID-19. Notes on the study in general: Balance between CD4 and CD8 was seen in clones contracting day 15 to 85, and a CD4+ lean was seen in later expanders.

The V gene is TRBV6-5, the J gene TRBJ1-2; 10 nucleotides match TRBD1. The clonotype comes from a man between 18 and 35 years old who had mild COVID-19 (a few samples of this study predate the infection). Cell type and time point are not known. Input material: PBMCs or a T cell subset sorted from them (not recorded which). The CDR3, as DNA: TGTGCCAGCAGTTACTCTGGACAGGGGGGCTATGGCTACACCTTC. The encoded protein is CASSYSGQGGYGYTF.